Reported below is one T cell receptor beta chain. Its antigen is still unknown. These data are taken from a study of identical twins. Study-wide results and caveats: A partial confounding effect on zero-insertion analyses could come from invariant MAIT and iNKT cells. Models came in too low on out-of-frame TCR alpha sharing in monozygotic twins. For cord blood, abundant beta clonotypes had fewer insertions, unlike memory repertoires, which showed none.

Through template switching, a universal primer site was introduced, and the cDNA contained unique molecular identifiers. A single record per CDR3 protein comes from TCRdb applying MiXCR to the 5' RACE reads. The data show about 690,000 distinct CDR3 sequences, with approximately 6% seen just once and 1.5% to 2% held by the top ten. The CDR3 contains 17 residues. Sequencing was performed on naive T cells sorted from blood. The rearrangement joins TRBV21-1 to TRBJ1-5; TRBD1, as called in the table, went unchecked against the DNA. TRBV21-1 is annotated as a pseudogene. The sequence came from a young man in good health. DNA of the CDR3: TGTGCCCGGTGGGGACAGGACGAGCATTGGGGACATCAGCCCCAGCATTTT. This codes for CARWGQDEHWGHQPQHF.